Shown below are 15 T cell receptor beta chains from a single sample sequenced in a study of graft-versus-host responses after intestinal transplantation. Their target antigens are unknown. Libraries were prepared by immunoSEQ multiplex PCR; TCRdb keeps only in-frame clonotypes and omits some of them. This sample has about 96,000 clones, with about 94% found just once. The sample here was unstimulated CD4+ T cells sorted from spleen or lymph node cells, taken before intestinal transplant. Source of these receptors: a human donor who received an intestinal transplant.

The genes are TRBV30 and TRBJ1-5, with 7 bases lining up with TRBD1. Trimming at V came to 2 bases and at J to 7 bases, leaving 5 bases not matched to a gene. The CDR3 has 13 residues. CDR1 GTSNPN and CDR2 SVGIG come from the germline V gene (reference sequence). The CDR3 protein is CAWSSDRVQPQHF. The CDR3 DNA reads TGTGCCTGGAGTAGCGACAGGGTACAGCCCCAGCATTTT.

J is TRBJ1-2 and V is TRBV6-1; perhaps TRBD1 as D (5 bases). The CDR3 extends over 15 amino acids. The V and J ends lost 1 base and 8 bases respectively, with 17 bases between them. The germline CDR1 and CDR2 sequences are MNHNS and SASEGT. The DNA for the CDR3 is TGTGCCAGCAGTGAAGTTGGGAGGGGAGGAGGGGGCTACACCTTC. Its translation: CASSEVGRGGGGYTF.

The chain uses TRBV30 and TRBJ1-5; D is uncertain. CDR1 and CDR2 (germline): GTSNPN, SVGIG (reference sequence). V was shortened by 3 bases and J by 3 bases, with 15 bases between the two germline ends. This CDR3 has 15 amino acids. The CDR3, as DNA: TGTGCCTGGAGCGGGAGTGGCCCGTCCAATCAGCCCCAGCATTTT. This sequence encodes CAWSGSGPSNQPQHF.

The chain uses TRBV5-1 and TRBJ2-2; TRBD1 might be the D (5 bases). Germline V CDR1 and CDR2: SGHRS, YFSETQ. The V end was cut by 4 bases, the J end by 1 base, with 11 bases between. This CDR3 is built from 15 residues. CDR3 bases: TGCGCCAGCAGCAGCGACAGATGGAACACCGGGGAGCTGTTTTTT. Encoded protein: CASSSDRWNTGELFF. Using reference TRBV5-1 and TRBJ2-2 for the parts outside the CDR3, the full variable domain is KAGVTQTPRYLIKTRGQQVTLSCSPISGHRSVSWYQQTPGQGLQFLFEYFSETQRNKGNFPGRFSGRQFSNSRSEMNVSTLELGDSALYLCASSSDRWNTGELFFGEGSRLTVL.

The chain is built from TRBV5-1 and TRBJ2-2; 13 bases agree with TRBD2. The CDR3 consists of 17 residues. The V and J ends lost 0 bases and 7 bases, in that order; junction bases with no gene match: 6. Germline values: CDR1 SGHRS, CDR2 YFSETQ. CDR3 DNA: TGCGCCAGCAGCTTGGGCGGACTAGCGGGAGCGTACGGGGAGCTGTTTTTT. It codes for CASSLGGLAGAYGELFF.

The genes are TRBV12-5 and TRBJ2-4, with 8 bases that match TRBD1. The V gene end was trimmed by 8 bases and the J gene end by 0 bases; junction bases not matched to a gene: 12. The CDR3 is 17 amino acids. CDR1 is LGHNT and CDR2 is FRNRAP in the germline V gene. The CDR3 here is CASRATGVGLAKNIQYF. CDR3 coding DNA: TGTGCTAGTCGGGCGACAGGGGTCGGGTTAGCCAAAAACATTCAGTACTTC.

The CDR3 DNA reads TGTGCCAGCAGTGAATCGGCAGGGAGGGAGACCCAGTACTTC. It yields the protein CASSESAGRETQYF. The chain uses TRBV6-1 and TRBJ2-5; D might be TRBD2 (6 bases). The CDR3 is made up of 14 amino acids. Germline values: CDR1 MNHNS, CDR2 SASEGT. Trimming took 2 bases from V and 5 from J, leaving 12 bases between them.

This clone came up a few times. V gene TRBV6-1 combines with J gene TRBJ2-7; D remains ambiguous. The CDR3 covers 15 residues. V was pared by 3 bases and J by 4 bases, with 16 bases between. CDR1 is MNHNS and CDR2 is SASEGT in the germline V gene. The DNA for the CDR3 is TGTGCCAGCAGTGATCCAGGTGTGAAAACGTACGAGCAGTACTTC. Translated: CASSDPGVKTYEQYF.

V is TRBV5-8 and J is TRBJ2-3; 13 nucleotides align to TRBD2. The germline V gene has CDR1 SGHTS and CDR2 YDEGEE. V dropped 4 bases and J dropped 1; count of bases not matched to a gene: 6. CDR3 length: 17 residues. Written as DNA, the CDR3 is TGTGCCAGCAGCGGGGGACTAGCGGGATTGGGCACAGATACGCAGTATTTT. Translating gives CASSGGLAGLGTDTQYF.

The V gene is TRBV2, the J gene TRBJ2-7, with a weak D call TRBD1 (5 bases). Per the germline V gene, CDR1 is SNHLY and CDR2 is FYNNEI. V was pared by 11 bases and J by 2 bases, with 19 bases between. This CDR3 is built from 14 residues. The CDR3 DNA reads TGTGCCGGCAAAGGGCAGGGTGCAACCTACGAGCAGTACTTC. Its protein is CAGKGQGATYEQYF.

The chain joins TRBV18 to TRBJ1-2; 7 bases line up with TRBD1. CDR3 length equals 13 residues. Losses at the gene ends were 3 bases for V and 11 bases for J; bases not matched to a gene: 9. The germline V gene encodes CDR1 KGHSH and CDR2 LQKENI. CDR3 nucleotides: TGTGCCAGCTCACCGATCCCGGGACAGCATTACACCTTC. Residues: CASSPIPGQHYTF. The whole variable domain, remainder taken from reference TRBV18 and TRBJ1-2, is NAGVMQNPRHLVRRRGQEARLRCSPMKGHSHVYWYRQLPEEGLKFMVYLQKENIIDESGMPKERFSAEFPKEGPSILRIQQVVRGDSAAYFCASSPIPGQHYTFGSGTRLTVV.

In nucleotides, the CDR3 is TGTGCCAGCAGCTCCGCCTTGGGCGAAAAACTGTTTTTT. Translation: CASSSALGEKLFF. V and J are TRBV7-7 and TRBJ1-4; D not resolved. CDR3 length: 13 residues. The V gene lost 4 bases and the J gene lost 8 bases, with 11 bases spanning the gap. Germline CDR1 is SSHAT and CDR2 is FNYEAQ (reference sequence). Based on the CDR3 plus reference TRBV7-7 and TRBJ1-4, the full variable domain is GAGVSQSPRYKVTKRGQDVTLRCDPISSHATLYWYQQALGQGPEFLTYFNYEAQPDKSGLPSDRFSAERPEGSISTLTIQRTEQRDSAMYRCASSSALGEKLFFGSGTQLSVL.

This chain connects TRBV27 to TRBJ2-4; 8 bases line up with TRBD2. CDR1 MNHEY and CDR2 SMNVEV come from the germline V gene (reference sequence). This CDR3 region has 15 residues. With 4 bases clipped from V and 7 bases from J, the junction kept 9 bases outside the gene matches. Here the CDR3 DNA reads TGTGCCAGCAGTTCGAGCGGGGGACGACGTAACATTCAGTACTTC. It translates to CASSSSGGRRNIQYF.

The genes are TRBV30 and TRBJ2-1; D is unclear. V gave up 7 bases and J gave up 9 bases, with 13 bases separating them. Germline CDR1 is GTSNPN and CDR2 is SVGIG (reference sequence). The CDR3 totals 11 residues. The CDR3 here is CALTRWSEQFF. CDR3 in DNA: TGTGCCTTAACCCGGTGGAGTGAGCAGTTCTTC.

This chain uses TRBV5-1 with TRBJ2-7, with TRBD1 as a possible D gene (6 bases). This CDR3 spans 14 amino acids. Germline CDR1 is SGHRS and CDR2 is YFSETQ. Trimming shortened V by 5 bases and J by 2 bases, and 14 bases separated the two germline ends. The CDR3 region is CASRPDSTTYEQYF. In nucleotides, the CDR3 is TGCGCCAGCAGACCGGACAGCACTACCTACGAGCAGTACTTC.